What follows describes a single T cell receptor (beta chain). Its antigen is unknown. The sample carries other DNA sequences with the same CDR3. Deep-level settings were used for running the assay. The authors loaded 200 ng DNA, 25,000 to 30,000 T cell genomes, into sorted-subset replicate PCRs. Clones were read by immunoSEQ multiplex PCR, and TCRdb kept only the in-frame ones, dropping some. In the table there are more than 850,000 clones, about four fifths of which are singletons. This sample was included in a study of shared clonotypes between healthy human individuals. On the study more broadly: Three plates were used per donor for CD4 naive, three for CD4 memory, two for CD8 naive and one for CD8 memory.

J was trimmed by 3 bases and V by 3 bases; bases with no gene match: 6. This CDR3 comprises 14 residues. Per germline, CDR1 SGHRS and CDR2 YFSETQ. Study-wide results and caveats: Represented genetic and exposure-history diversity was restricted by having few donors.

The J gene is TRBJ2-7, the V gene TRBV5-1; 7 nucleotides agree with TRBD1. Sample: memory CD4+ T cells from PBMCs. As to subset: CD45RA-negative fraction. The receptor was derived from a man younger than 35 in good health. Some clones in this sample may be carry-over from other donors' samples. CDR3: CASSSRQGNYEQYF. CDR3 nucleotide sequence: TGCGCCAGCAGCTCCAGACAGGGTAACTACGAGCAGTACTTC.